The present entry profiles one T cell receptor (beta chain) with its context. Its antigen remains unknown. This record comes from a study of shared clonotypes between healthy human individuals. Study-level information: The composition of the donors was a couple of women and a few men aged 18 to 49.

CDR3 length: 17 residues. Germline V gene lookup returns CDR1 GTSNPN and CDR2 SVGIG (reference sequence). Trimming cost V 0 bases and J 0 bases, with 15 bases left between them. Adults of Caucasian background living in Nashville, Tennessee made up all donors. Regarding the study as a whole: Rarefaction showed that sequencing of sorted subsets was incomplete (despite large depth).

Assay: immunoSEQ multiplex PCR; the TCRdb copy retains only in-frame clones and omits some. In the table there are over a million clones, 98% to 99% of which are singletons. V and J are TRBV30 and TRBJ2-1; possibly TRBD2 for D (5 bases). The TCR comes from a man between 25 and 39 years old in good health. The sample taken for sequencing was naive CD4+ T cells sorted from blood. Subset meaning: CD45RA+ positively selected. CDR3: CAWSVPGGLSSYNEQFF. CDR3 sequence (DNA): TGTGCCTGGAGTGTACCAGGAGGACTCAGCTCCTACAATGAGCAGTTCTTC.